These 13 T cell receptor beta chains share one sample of origin, sequenced in a study of T cell repertoires in cytomegalovirus infection. No antigens are known for them. A single record per CDR3 protein comes from TCRdb applying MiXCR to the reads. This table holds 700,000 to 950,000 distinct CDR3 sequences, 32% found once. This specimen consisted of cultured CD8+ T cells from PBMCs, obtained from culture after CMV antigen stimulation. The source of these receptors is a human donor in good health (CMV status not recorded). Some clones in this sample may be carry-over from other donors' samples.

This sequence joins TRBV5-4 and TRBJ1-2; possibly TRBD1 for D (5 bases). This CDR3 contains 13 residues. Trimming pared 9 bases from V and 5 bases from J, leaving 17 bases between. Looked up from germline, CDR1 is SGHNT and CDR2 is YYREEE (reference sequence). CDR3: CAMPTGPDYGYTF. CDR3 nucleotides: TGTGCCATGCCAACGGGACCGGATTATGGCTACACCTTC.

The J gene is TRBJ1-5, the V gene TRBV6-1; no reliable D call. Germline V lookup: CDR1 MNHNS, CDR2 SASEGT. V was cut by 2 bases and J by 6 bases, with 8 bases left in between. The CDR3 is 13 residues long. CDR3 nucleotide sequence: TGTGCCAGCAGTGAATTGGTGACTCAGCCCCAGCATTTT. It yields the protein CASSELVTQPQHF.

This clonotype was counted a few times. The J gene is TRBJ1-5, the V gene TRBV7-6; D is undetermined. Trimming removed 5 bases from V and 3 bases from J, with 14 bases in between. The germline gives CDR1 SGHVS, CDR2 FNYEAQ. This CDR3 spans 15 amino acids. The CDR3 coding sequence is TGTGCCAGCAGCCCGGGTCTGCCCCCCAATCAGCCCCAGCATTTT. It codes for CASSPGLPPNQPQHF.

This clonotype was seen a few times. This sequence joins TRBV15 and TRBJ1-4; 7 bases line up with TRBD1. In germline, CDR1 is LNHNV, CDR2 YYDKDF (reference sequence). The CDR3 is 15 residues long. V was clipped by 1 base and J by 12 bases; unmatched bases: 11. The CDR3 protein is CATSRVEGARVELFF. CDR3 in DNA: TGTGCCACCAGCAGAGTCGAGGGGGCTCGAGTGGAACTGTTTTTT. The whole variable domain, remainder taken from reference TRBV15 and TRBJ1-4, is DAMVIQNPRYQVTQFGKPVTLSCSQTLNHNVMYWYQQKSSQAPKLLFHYYDKDFNNEADTPDNFQSRRPNTSFCFLDIRSPGLGDTAMYLCATSRVEGARVELFFGSGTQLSVL.

This chain joins TRBV24-1 and TRBJ2-3, with 8 bases that match TRBD2. V lost 1 base, J lost 1 base, and 0 bases stayed unmatched. The length of the CDR3 is 15 residues. The germline CDR1 and CDR2 sequences are KGHDR and SFDVKD. The CDR3 region has the DNA TGTGCCACCAGTGATTTTAGCGGGGGCACAGATACGCAGTATTTT. Its translation: CATSDFSGGTDTQYF.

This clonotype was seen repeatedly, ten times or more. V is TRBV3-1 and J is TRBJ1-5; D is unclear. CDR1 is LGHDT and CDR2 is YNNKEL in the germline V gene (reference sequence). The CDR3 has 15 amino acids. Trimming shortened V by 0 bases and J by 5 bases, and 11 bases separated the two germline ends. The CDR3 sequence: CASSQDRGSHQPQHF. Written as DNA, the CDR3 is TGTGCCAGCAGCCAAGATCGCGGCTCGCATCAGCCCCAGCATTTT. Combining the CDR3 with reference TRBV3-1 and TRBJ1-5 gives the whole variable domain DTAVSQTPKYLVTQMGNDKSIKCEQNLGHDTMYWYKQDSKKFLKIMFSYNNKELIINETVPNRFSPKSPDKAHLNLHINSLELGDSAVYFCASSQDRGSHQPQHFGDGTRLSIL.

The J gene is TRBJ1-2, the V gene TRBV7-6; 10 bases are a match to TRBD1. The germline CDR1 and CDR2 sequences are SGHVS and FNYEAQ. The CDR3 consists of 16 residues. V shed 5 bases, J shed 2 bases, and the junction held 8 bases outside the gene matches. The CDR3 spells CASSPRTGGTNYGYTF. The DNA for the CDR3 is TGTGCCAGCAGCCCTAGGACAGGGGGTACAAACTATGGCTACACCTTC.

The gene calls are TRBV3-1 and TRBJ1-6, with TRBD1 as a possible D gene (5 bases). The germline V gene encodes CDR1 LGHDT and CDR2 YNNKEL (reference sequence). The CDR3 has 15 amino acids. The V gene lost 1 base and the J gene lost 9 bases, with 13 bases spanning the gap. The CDR3 nucleotides are TGTGCCAGCAGCCAAGGCGGGGACCCGGGTTCACCCCTCCACTTT. It encodes CASSQGGDPGSPLHF.

The chain carries TRBV19 and TRBJ2-1, with D possibly matching TRBD2 (6 bases). The V end lost 8 bases, the J end lost 2 bases, and 16 bases lay between the germline ends. CDR1 and CDR2 from the germline V gene are LNHDA and SQIVND (reference sequence). The CDR3 spans 15 residues. The CDR3 coding sequence is TGTGCCAGTGGAAGGGACTCGCTAACCTACAATGAGCAGTTCTTC. Its protein is CASGRDSLTYNEQFF.

The genes are TRBV6-1 and TRBJ2-7, with D possibly being TRBD1 (7 bases). The CDR3 runs to 14 residues. Germline V gives CDR1 MNHNS, CDR2 SASEGT. The V and J ends lost 4 bases and 5 bases respectively, with 15 bases between them. The CDR3: CASSVRAGGHEQYF. In nucleotides, the CDR3 is TGTGCCAGCAGTGTCCGCGCAGGGGGGCACGAGCAGTACTTC.

This clonotype was observed a handful of times. This chain joins TRBV6-5 and TRBJ1-1; D uncertain. CDR1 and CDR2 (germline): MNHEY, SVGAGI. The CDR3 spans 15 residues. The V end was cut by 2 bases, the J end by 4 bases, with 14 bases between. The CDR3 DNA sequence: TGTGCCAGCAGTTACGCCCAGGCTGATAGCACTGAAGCTTTCTTT. As protein: CASSYAQADSTEAFF.

This sequence joins TRBV10-1 and TRBJ1-1; 7 bases line up with TRBD1. The CDR3 contains 15 residues. The V and J ends lost 1 base and 6 bases, in that order; junction bases with no gene match: 8. The V gene's germline CDR1 is WNHNN and CDR2 SYGVQD (reference sequence). Written as DNA, the CDR3 is TGCGCCAGCAGTGAGTTAAGGGGGCGAATGGCTGAAGCTTTCTTT. The encoded protein is CASSELRGRMAEAFF.

The CDR3 loop is CASSLTIYNEQFF. CDR3 nucleotides: TGTGCCAGCAGTCTAACCATTTACAATGAGCAGTTCTTC. V and J are TRBV27 and TRBJ2-1, with no clear D. Trimming took off 5 bases at V and 4 bases at J, with 9 bases between the two ends. The CDR3 extends over 13 amino acids. Germline V gives CDR1 MNHEY, CDR2 SMNVEV (reference sequence).